A single sample is the source of the 13 T cell receptor beta chains below, sequenced in a study of identical twins. TCRdb redid the calling of the 5' RACE reads with MiXCR, one entry per CDR3 protein. The sample contains some 240,000 distinct CDR3 sequences, 10% to 13% of which appear only once. Sequencing was done on a sample of memory T cells sorted from blood. These receptors came from a man in his fifties or sixties in good health.

This clonotype has just a few counts. The chain recombines TRBV28 with TRBJ1-1; D remains ambiguous. In germline, CDR1 is MDHEN, CDR2 SYDVKM. CDR3 size: 16 residues. Trimming took off 7 bases at V and 1 base at J, with 19 bases between the two ends. CDR3 loop: CASTLAGGTWNTEAFF. The CDR3 region has the DNA TGTGCCAGCACCTTAGCGGGAGGTACATGGAACACTGAAGCTTTCTTT.

This clonotype has ten or more counts. The V and J genes are TRBV20-1 and TRBJ1-5, with 7 nucleotides matching TRBD1. The CDR3 runs to 17 residues. V lost 3 bases to trimming and J lost 2 bases; unmatched junction nucleotides: 13. Germline CDR1 and CDR2: DFQATT and SNEGSKA (reference sequence). The CDR3 is CSASAGTGVGGNQPQHF. The CDR3 DNA follows: TGCAGTGCTAGCGCGGGAACAGGGGTAGGAGGCAATCAGCCCCAGCATTTT.

This clonotype was observed at least ten times. The chain couples TRBV5-1 to TRBJ2-1; tentatively, D is TRBD2 (6 bases). The CDR3 length is 14 residues. The germline V gene has CDR1 SGHRS and CDR2 YFSETQ. The V gene lost 0 bases and the J gene lost 8 bases, with 12 bases spanning the gap. Here the CDR3 reads CASSLGRVGDEQFF. DNA for the CDR3: TGCGCCAGCAGCTTGGGGAGGGTCGGGGATGAGCAGTTCTTC.

In its sample, this clonotype was seen many times. DNA for the CDR3: TGTGCCAGCAGTACTTTCCATGAGCAGTTCTTC. Translation gives CASSTFHEQFF. The chain has TRBV28 and TRBJ2-1; D gene uncertain. V lost 5 bases, J lost 8 bases, and 7 bases lay in between. The length of the CDR3 is 11 residues. Germline values: CDR1 MDHEN, CDR2 SYDVKM.

This clonotype was observed many times. The chain links TRBV12-3 or TRBV12-4 to TRBJ2-3; D is perhaps TRBD2 (5 bases). Trimming removed 5 bases at V and 6 bases at J, with 15 bases between. The length of the CDR3 is 14 residues. CDR3 sequence: CASSPGRKRDTQYF. As DNA, the CDR3 is TGTGCCAGCAGTCCGGGTCGGAAGCGGGATACGCAGTATTTT.

This clonotype came up many times. The chain uses TRBV20-1 and TRBJ1-1; no clear D gene. V was clipped by 6 bases and J by 2 bases, with 13 bases between them. CDR1 and CDR2 (germline): DFQATT, SNEGSKA (reference sequence). The CDR3 covers 13 residues. Here the CDR3 DNA reads TGCAGTGCGAGGTTTGGTTTTAACACTGAAGCTTTCTTT. This encodes CSARFGFNTEAFF.

This clonotype turned up a few times. CDR3 bases: TGTGCCAGCAGCCCCCTAGGAGGGAGCTCCTACGAGCAGTACTTC. Translating it yields CASSPLGGSSYEQYF. V and J are TRBV9 and TRBJ2-7; tentative D call: TRBD2 (6 bases). Germline CDR1 SGDLS, CDR2 YYNGEE. V lost 4 bases, J lost 0 bases, and 14 bases lay in between. The CDR3 is 15 amino acids.

V and J are TRBV18 and TRBJ2-7; TRBD1 aligns across 8 bases. The trim removed 1 base at V and 6 bases at J, leaving 8 bases unmatched. CDR1 and CDR2 from the germline V gene are KGHSH and LQKENI. The CDR3 totals 15 residues. The CDR3 nucleotides read TGTGCCAGCTCACCACGGGGATTACAGGGGGTCGAGCAGTACTTC. It yields the protein CASSPRGLQGVEQYF.

CDR3 coding DNA: TGTGCCAGCAGCTTAGAGGGGCAGGGAAATCCCTACGAGCAGTACTTC. Translated, it gives CASSLEGQGNPYEQYF. J is TRBJ2-7 and V is TRBV7-2; a weak D match, TRBD1 (5 bases). CDR1 and CDR2 (germline): SGHTA, FQGNSA. The CDR3 is 16 amino acids. V lost 1 base and J lost 2, with 15 bases in between.

This clonotype has more than one count but fewer than ten. The chain links TRBV20-1 to TRBJ2-5, with D perhaps assigned TRBD1 or TRBD2 (5 bases each). This CDR3 contains 14 residues. Germline-derived CDR1 and CDR2 are DFQATT and SNEGSKA (reference sequence). The V gene lost 2 bases and the J gene lost 2 bases, with 12 bases spanning the gap. Here the CDR3 reads CSARKGTAQETQYF. The DNA for the CDR3 is TGCAGTGCTAGAAAGGGGACCGCACAAGAGACCCAGTACTTC.

A single count supports this clonotype. The chain is built from TRBV19 and TRBJ2-7; D possibly corresponds to TRBD1 (5 bases). The CDR3 is 14 amino acids. The V and J ends lost 3 bases and 4 bases respectively, with 13 bases between them. Germline loops: CDR1 LNHDA, CDR2 SQIVND (reference sequence). The DNA for the CDR3 is TGTGCCAGTAGTATCAGGGTCCGTGGTTACGAGCAGTACTTC. This encodes CASSIRVRGYEQYF.

The rearrangement joins TRBV12-3 or TRBV12-4 to TRBJ2-1; a weak D match, TRBD2 (6 bases). Trimming cost V 6 bases and J 6 bases, with 12 bases left between them. CDR3 length: 13 residues. The CDR3 DNA follows: TGTGCCAGCAGCCTGGCGGGACCCAATGAGCAGTTCTTC. It is translated as CASSLAGPNEQFF.

This clonotype has just a few counts. V and J are TRBV20-1 and TRBJ2-2, with D perhaps TRBD1 (5 bases). There are 16 residues in the CDR3. Germline lookup yields CDR1 DFQATT and CDR2 SNEGSKA (reference sequence). The V end was cut by 1 base, the J end by 4 bases, with 16 bases between. The CDR3 DNA follows: TGCAGTGCTAGAGGGGCCCAGGCCACAGGCACCGGGGAGCTGTTTTTT. Amino acid sequence: CSARGAQATGTGELFF.